Below are 10 T cell receptor beta chains sequenced from a single sample in a study of T cell responses to AZD1222 COVID-19 vaccine. TCRdb's table, derived via immunoSEQ multiplex PCR, lists solely in-frame clones and lacks some. The sample lists about 100,000 clones, around 87% occurring once. Sequencing used peripheral blood, obtained on day 0 of AZD1222 vaccination. The source of these receptors is an adult in good health.

CDR3 protein: CASREAGGSGNTIYF. CDR3 in DNA: TGTGCCAGCAGGGAGGCAGGGGGTTCAGGAAACACCATATATTTT. The chain has TRBV2 and TRBJ1-3, with TRBD1 identical over 7 bases. The V gene's germline CDR1 is SNHLY and CDR2 FYNNEI. V was pared by 6 bases and J by 4 bases, with 9 bases of the junction left unmatched. This CDR3 has 15 amino acids.

The chain is built from TRBV4-2 and TRBJ1-2; the D is unclear. Germline V lookup: CDR1 LGHNA, CDR2 YNFKEQ. The CDR3 has 14 residues. V lost 0 bases and J 4 bases, leaving 9 bases between the germline ends. CDR3 amino acids: CASSQELGFYGYTF. The CDR3 coding sequence is TGTGCCAGCAGCCAAGAACTGGGCTTCTATGGCTACACCTTC.

V gene TRBV24-1 combines with J gene TRBJ1-1; 7 positions match TRBD1. The CDR3 length is 13 residues. V was clipped by 7 bases and J by 2 bases; unmatched bases: 3. Germline values: CDR1 KGHDR, CDR2 SFDVKD. CDR3 loop: CATRGTVNTEAFF. The CDR3 DNA follows: TGTGCCACCAGGGGGACAGTTAACACTGAAGCTTTCTTT.

CDR3: CASSSGLAGAPYEQYF. CDR3 sequence (DNA): TGTGCCAGCAGTTCGGGACTAGCGGGAGCCCCCTACGAGCAGTACTTC. This chain connects TRBV6-5 to TRBJ2-7; 14 positions agree with TRBD2. Germline CDR1 MNHEY, CDR2 SVGAGI. CDR3 length equals 16 residues. V shed 4 bases, J shed 2 bases, and the junction held 4 bases outside the gene matches.

CDR3 loop: CASSSQGYVNENEKLFF. CDR3 in DNA: TGTGCCAGCAGTTCCCAGGGATATGTCAACGAGAATGAAAAACTGTTTTTT. V usage is TRBV27 and J usage is TRBJ1-4, with a weak D call TRBD1 (5 bases). The ends were cut back, 4 bases at V and 5 bases at J, with 20 bases in the middle. CDR1 and CDR2 (germline): MNHEY, SMNVEV (reference sequence). CDR3 length: 17 residues.

The gene calls are TRBV24-1 and TRBJ2-3; perhaps TRBD1 as D (6 bases). Germline V gene lookup returns CDR1 KGHDR and CDR2 SFDVKD. The CDR3 has 15 amino acids. V gave up 7 bases and J gave up 0 bases, with 13 bases separating them. As DNA, the CDR3 is TGTGCCACCAGAGTCGACAGGCCTAGCACAGATACGCAGTATTTT. This gives the protein CATRVDRPSTDTQYF.

The rearrangement joins TRBV7-6 to TRBJ2-1; 8 bases map to TRBD1. Losses at the gene ends were 3 bases for V and 7 bases for J; bases not matched to a gene: 14. The CDR3 is 17 amino acids. The germline CDR1 and CDR2 sequences are SGHVS and FNYEAQ. Written as DNA, the CDR3 is TGTGCCAGCAGCTTTGCGTTAGGGCCAGGGGGCTCGAATGAGCAGTTCTTC. It encodes CASSFALGPGGSNEQFF.

This clone is large (0.1 to 1%) by share. This chain uses TRBV19 with TRBJ2-2; D gene uncertain. The CDR3 runs to 10 residues. Between the trimmed V and J ends, which lost 6 bases and 6 bases, there was a span of 2 bases. The germline gives CDR1 LNHDA, CDR2 SQIVND (reference sequence). CDR3 loop: CASRSGELFF. CDR3 DNA: TGTGCCAGTAGGTCCGGGGAGCTGTTTTTT.

V is TRBV10-1 and J is TRBJ2-1; D remains ambiguous. The ends were cut back, 7 bases at V and 3 bases at J, with 7 bases in the middle. The germline V gene has CDR1 WNHNN and CDR2 SYGVQD (reference sequence). There are 12 residues in the CDR3. The CDR3 reads CASTYYYNEQFF. The CDR3 DNA follows: TGCGCCAGCACGTATTACTACAATGAGCAGTTCTTC.

V usage is TRBV12-3 or TRBV12-4 and J usage is TRBJ2-5, with D possibly matching TRBD2 (6 bases). Trimming took 6 bases from V and 8 from J, leaving 16 bases between them. The length of the CDR3 is 13 residues. The CDR3 sequence is CASRPGLRRTQYF. The DNA for the CDR3 is TGTGCCAGCAGGCCCGGACTAAGGAGAACCCAGTACTTC.